The rows below give T cell receptor beta chains drawn from one sample of a study of T cells in Graves' hyperthyroidism and ophthalmopathy. TCRdb itself ran the multiplex PCR reads through MiXCR, one entry per CDR3 protein. The table includes over 500,000 distinct CDR3 sequences, roughly a sixth detected once. Sequences were obtained from blood. The receptor source for this set is a woman younger than 35 with Graves' ophthalmopathy. Each CDR3 is given with its conserved first and last residue.

J gene | V gene | CDR3 protein
TRBJ1-5 | TRBV6-8 | CASSYASGWRPQHF
TRBJ1-2 | TRBV20-1 | CSAVDSDYGYTF
TRBJ1-6 | TRBV6-1 | CASSELEGRVSYNSPLHF
TRBJ2-1 | TRBV5-5 | CASSGGDPYYNEQFF
TRBJ2-1 | TRBV12-3/TRBV12-4 | CASILTGISYNEQFF
TRBJ1-1 | TRBV13 | CASSSRDAWRGTITEAFF
TRBJ2-7 | TRBV11-2 | CASSLEGRSSYEQYF
TRBJ1-5 | TRBV29-1 | CSVGPGNNQPQHF
TRBJ2-3 | TRBV27 | CASRLRGVADTQYF
TRBJ2-3 | TRBV15 | CATSRGLAGGDTQYF
TRBJ2-5 | TRBV9 | CASSAGQGSQETQYF
TRBJ1-2 | TRBV6-1 | CASRSTGYGYTF
TRBJ2-1 | TRBV4-3 | CASSQVLAGPYNEQFF
TRBJ1-1 | TRBV7-2 | CASSLDGGATTEAFF
TRBJ2-3 | TRBV7-2 | CASSLSGEGITDTQYF
TRBJ1-2 | TRBV30 | CAWSKGRDYGGYTF
TRBJ2-2 | TRBV11-1 | CASSLNRPGHKNTGELFF
TRBJ2-5 | TRBV20-1 | CSAPKGGGRETQYF
TRBJ1-2 | TRBV2 | CASGPGVEDGYTF
TRBJ2-7 | TRBV28 | CASRLQGSVGEQYF
TRBJ2-7 | TRBV20-1 | CSTSPGTEQYF
TRBJ1-5 | TRBV30 | CAWSPSGNQPQHF
TRBJ2-2 | TRBV5-4 | CASSRQRGERTGELFF
TRBJ1-2 | TRBV4-1 | CASRGVQGYKDYTF
TRBJ1-1 | TRBV2 | CASSEDQGTEAFF
TRBJ1-4 | TRBV5-1 | CASRGSVSTNEKLFF
TRBJ2-5 | TRBV7-9 | CASSPPEDRRWKTQYF
TRBJ1-1 | TRBV4-3 | CACGPGDGTEAFF
TRBJ2-5 | TRBV5-1 | CASSLEADVETQYF
TRBJ1-2 | TRBV5-5 | CASSSRSDRKYGYTF
TRBJ2-5 | TRBV11-3 | CASSPGTQVGTSGGPRETQYF
TRBJ1-6 | TRBV6-1 | CASSYGQARNSPLHF
TRBJ2-2 | TRBV24-1 | CATSAPGPGANTGELFF
TRBJ1-1 | TRBV7-9 | CAGGQGAQMNTEAFF
TRBJ2-1 | TRBV11-3 | CASSLQDNEQFF
TRBJ2-7 | TRBV3-1 | CASTQGHSYEQYF
TRBJ1-5 | TRBV15 | CATSRRDRGYQPQHF
TRBJ2-7 | TRBV7-2 | CASSLVDGDYEQYF
TRBJ2-5 | TRBV9 | CASSPGLTQYF
TRBJ2-5 | TRBV28 | CASSFGTSAGETQYF
TRBJ2-3 | TRBV12-3/TRBV12-4 | CASSQGSADTQYF
TRBJ1-2 | TRBV10-3 | CAISETYRDNVSGYTF
TRBJ1-6 | TRBV11-2 | CASSLGGASSYNSPLHF
TRBJ1-2 | TRBV7-9 | CASSKGREDYGYTF
TRBJ1-2 | TRBV6-1 | CASSEIYGTGLGSNYGYTF
TRBJ2-5 | TRBV18 | CASSQLKYQETQYF